This T cell receptor beta chain was sequenced during a study of cytomegalovirus exposure and HLA in healthy donors. Regarding this clone: As yet, its antigen is unknown.

Produced via immunoSEQ multiplex PCR; TCRdb's table is partial and in-frame only. This table has 65,000 to 85,000 clones, over 85% appearing once. Overall study results and limits: The tendency of first-cohort TCR clusters to co-occur in the roughly 120 validation repertoires was identified by a subsequent analysis. A few CMV-associated chains proved CMV antigen-specific in vitro.

The CDR3 runs 16 residues. Germline CDR1 SGHAT, CDR2 FQNNGV. Trimming pared 2 bases from V and 6 bases from J, leaving 18 bases between. This chain joins TRBV11-2 and TRBJ2-3; the D gene is possibly TRBD2 (6 bases). Sequencing used PBMCs. This receptor was taken from a woman between 18 and 30 years old in good health and CMV-seronegative. DNA for the CDR3: TGTGCCAGCAGCTTATTATATGGGAGGAAGGGTGATACGCAGTATTTT. Its protein product is CASSLLYGRKGDTQYF.